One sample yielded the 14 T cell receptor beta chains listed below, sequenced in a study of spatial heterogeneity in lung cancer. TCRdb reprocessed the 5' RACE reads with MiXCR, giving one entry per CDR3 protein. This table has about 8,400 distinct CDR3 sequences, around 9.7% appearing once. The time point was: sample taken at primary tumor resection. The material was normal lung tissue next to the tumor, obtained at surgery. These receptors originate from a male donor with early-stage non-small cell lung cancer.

The CDR3 protein is CASSNSRGVIRGYNEQFF. For the CDR3, the DNA is TGTGCCAGTAGTAACTCGCGGGGGGTTATTAGGGGTTACAATGAGCAGTTCTTC. The V and J genes are TRBV19 and TRBJ2-1; 8 nucleotides line up with TRBD2. The CDR3 loop spans 18 amino acids. Germline lookup yields CDR1 LNHDA and CDR2 SQIVND (reference sequence). V was pared by 4 bases and J by 4 bases, with 15 bases of the junction left unmatched.

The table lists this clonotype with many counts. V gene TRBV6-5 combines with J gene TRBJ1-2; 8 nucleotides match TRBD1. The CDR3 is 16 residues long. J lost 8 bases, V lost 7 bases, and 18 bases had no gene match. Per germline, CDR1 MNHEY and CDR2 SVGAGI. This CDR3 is CASTPSGARGRYGYTF. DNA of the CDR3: TGTGCCAGCACCCCCAGCGGGGCCAGGGGGCGTTACGGCTACACCTTC.

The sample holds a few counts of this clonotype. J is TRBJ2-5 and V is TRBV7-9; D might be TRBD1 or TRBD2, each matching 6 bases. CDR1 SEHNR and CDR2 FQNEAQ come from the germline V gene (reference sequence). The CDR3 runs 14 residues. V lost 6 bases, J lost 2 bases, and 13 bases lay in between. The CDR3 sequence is CASRGGPGQETQYF. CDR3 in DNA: TGTGCCAGCAGAGGGGGGCCCGGGCAAGAGACCCAGTACTTC.

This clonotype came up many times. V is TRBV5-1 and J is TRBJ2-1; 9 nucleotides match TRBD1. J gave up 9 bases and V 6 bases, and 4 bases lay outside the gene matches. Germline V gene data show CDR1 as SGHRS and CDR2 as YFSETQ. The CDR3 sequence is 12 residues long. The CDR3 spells CASNGQGTEQFF. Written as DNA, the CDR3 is TGCGCCAGCAACGGACAGGGGACTGAGCAGTTCTTC. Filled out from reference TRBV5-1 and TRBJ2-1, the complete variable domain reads KAGVTQTPRYLIKTRGQQVTLSCSPISGHRSVSWYQQTPGQGLQFLFEYFSETQRNKGNFPGRFSGRQFSNSRSEMNVSTLELGDSALYLCASNGQGTEQFFGPGTRLTVL.

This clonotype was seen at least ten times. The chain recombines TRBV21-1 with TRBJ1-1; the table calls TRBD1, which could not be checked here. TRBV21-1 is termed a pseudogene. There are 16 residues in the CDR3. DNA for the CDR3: TGTGCCAGCAGCTTTGACAGGGCCACCCCCTTCGACGAAGCTTTCTTT. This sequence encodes CASSFDRATPFDEAFF.

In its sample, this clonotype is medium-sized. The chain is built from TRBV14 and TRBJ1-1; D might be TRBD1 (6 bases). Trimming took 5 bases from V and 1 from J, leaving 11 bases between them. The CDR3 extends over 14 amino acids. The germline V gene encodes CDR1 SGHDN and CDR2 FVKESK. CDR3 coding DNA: TGTGCCAGCAGCTCTTGGACAGCGAACACTGAAGCTTTCTTT. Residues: CASSSWTANTEAFF.

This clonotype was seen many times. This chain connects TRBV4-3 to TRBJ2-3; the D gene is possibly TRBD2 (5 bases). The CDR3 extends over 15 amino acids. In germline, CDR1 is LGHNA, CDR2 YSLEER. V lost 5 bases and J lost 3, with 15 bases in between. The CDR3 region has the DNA TGCGCCAGCAGCATGGGAGCCAACCCAACAGATACGCAGTATTTT. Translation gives CASSMGANPTDTQYF.

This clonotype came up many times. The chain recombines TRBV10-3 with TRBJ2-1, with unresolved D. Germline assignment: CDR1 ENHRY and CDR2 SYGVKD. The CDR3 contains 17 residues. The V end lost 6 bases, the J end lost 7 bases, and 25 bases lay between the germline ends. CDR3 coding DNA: TGTGCCATCAGGAGACCCCCGGAGACCGATCGTGGAAATGAGCAGTTCTTC. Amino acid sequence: CAIRRPPETDRGNEQFF.

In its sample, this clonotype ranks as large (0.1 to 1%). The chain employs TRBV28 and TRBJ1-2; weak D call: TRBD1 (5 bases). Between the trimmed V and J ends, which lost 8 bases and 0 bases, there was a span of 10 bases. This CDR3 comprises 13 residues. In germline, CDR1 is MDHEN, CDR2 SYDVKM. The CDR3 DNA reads TGTGCCAGCGAGGGGTCGACTAACTATGGCTACACCTTC. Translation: CASEGSTNYGYTF.

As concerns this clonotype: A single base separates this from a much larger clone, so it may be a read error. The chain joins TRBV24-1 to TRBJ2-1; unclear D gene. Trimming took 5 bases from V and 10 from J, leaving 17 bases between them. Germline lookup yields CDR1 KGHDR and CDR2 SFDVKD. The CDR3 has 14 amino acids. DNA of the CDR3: TGTGCCACCAGTGGCGAGAGTAGAGGAGACGAGCAGTTCTTC. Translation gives CATSGESRGDEQFF.

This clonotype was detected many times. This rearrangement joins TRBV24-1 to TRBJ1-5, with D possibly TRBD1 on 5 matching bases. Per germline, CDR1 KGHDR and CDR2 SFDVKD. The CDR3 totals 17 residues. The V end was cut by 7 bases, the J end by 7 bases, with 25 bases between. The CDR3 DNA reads TGTGCCACCAGGCATTCCCCTCCGGCAGGGCTGGCCCAGCCCCAGCATTTT. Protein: CATRHSPPAGLAQPQHF.

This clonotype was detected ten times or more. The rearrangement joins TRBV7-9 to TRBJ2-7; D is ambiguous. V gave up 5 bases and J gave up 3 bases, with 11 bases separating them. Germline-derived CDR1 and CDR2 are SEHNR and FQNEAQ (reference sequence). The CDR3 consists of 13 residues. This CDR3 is CASSQDPIYEQYF. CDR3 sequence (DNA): TGTGCCAGCAGCCAGGACCCAATCTACGAGCAGTACTTC.

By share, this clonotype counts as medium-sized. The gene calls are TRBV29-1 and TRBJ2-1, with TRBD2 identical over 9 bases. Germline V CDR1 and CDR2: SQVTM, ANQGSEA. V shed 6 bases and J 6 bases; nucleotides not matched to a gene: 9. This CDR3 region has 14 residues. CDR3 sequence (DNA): TGCAGCGTCACCCGACTAGCGGCCCCCAATGAGCAGTTCTTC. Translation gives CSVTRLAAPNEQFF.

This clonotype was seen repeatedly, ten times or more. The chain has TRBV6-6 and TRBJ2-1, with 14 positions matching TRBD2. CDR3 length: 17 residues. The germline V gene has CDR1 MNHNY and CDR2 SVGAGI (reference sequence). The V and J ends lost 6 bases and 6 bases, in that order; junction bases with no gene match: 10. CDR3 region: CASSAGLAGGASNEQFF. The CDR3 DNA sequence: TGTGCCAGCAGCGCCGGACTAGCGGGAGGAGCGAGCAATGAGCAGTTCTTC.